This T cell receptor beta chain was profiled in a study of cytomegalovirus exposure and HLA in healthy donors. Generated by immunoSEQ multiplex PCR, the TCRdb table keeps only in-frame clones and is missing some. This table has some 80,000 clones, about 96% appearing once. Remarks on this clone: No antigen is known for it.

This CDR3 has 12 residues. V shed 2 bases and J shed 6 bases, with 8 bases lying between them. Germline CDR1 is SGHDT and CDR2 is YYEEEE. Overall study findings and caveats: Associated with cytomegalovirus, according to the listing, were around 170 TCR beta chains. There were some public TCRs occurring in many donors, but most TCR sequences were rare.

Input material: PBMCs. The sequence was collected from a woman between 18 and 30 years old in good health and CMV-seronegative. The rearrangement links TRBV5-6 to TRBJ2-5; no firm D call. As DNA, the CDR3 is TGTGCCAGCAGCTTACCCCTAAAGACCCAGTACTTC. Protein: CASSLPLKTQYF.